The present T cell receptor beta chain was sequenced within a study of T cell changes during pregnancy in multiple sclerosis. Some clones are missing from TCRdb's copy, which holds only in-frame ones; the method was immunoSEQ multiplex PCR. Seen here are just under 65,000 clones, approximately 93% observed once, and the top ten hold 3.2%. The material sequenced was CD8+ T cells from peripheral blood mononuclear cells, taken in the second trimester of pregnancy. The TCR originated in a female donor with multiple sclerosis, enrolled in a pregnancy study.

CDR3 loop: CASSLAEYNEQFF. CDR3 DNA sequence: TGTGCCAGCAGTTTAGCAGAATACAATGAGCAGTTCTTC. This chain links TRBV27 with TRBJ2-1, with D hard to call. Looked up from germline, CDR1 is MNHEY and CDR2 is SMNVEV (reference sequence). Trimming took off 2 bases at V and 4 bases at J, with 6 bases between the two ends. CDR3 size: 13 residues.